What follows are 23 T cell receptor beta chains derived from one specimen sequenced in a study of blood T cell repertoires in COVID-19 (dated by TCRdb to 2020 to 2022). Receptor libraries were prepared by the immunoSEQ multiplex PCR assay. TCRdb carries this immuneACCESS record with in-frame sequences only. Its versions omit some clonotypes, under half of them owing to an unresolved V gene in the studies checked, with the rest unexplained. A total of more than 200,000 clones appear in this sample, 87% of them only once. About 6% of the sample goes to the ten largest clones. Source material: PBMCs or T cells enriched from blood (not recorded which). These receptor sequences come from a woman aged 25 to 39 with acute COVID-19.

The J gene is TRBJ2-2, the V gene TRBV5-4, with 9 bases identical to TRBD2. Germline loops: CDR1 SGHNT, CDR2 YYREEE (reference sequence). The CDR3 runs 15 residues. With 5 bases clipped from V and 1 base from J, the junction kept 3 bases outside the gene matches. CDR3 region: CASSPREGNTGELFF. Written as DNA, the CDR3 is TGTGCCAGCAGTCCGCGGGAGGGGAACACCGGGGAGCTGTTTTTT.

This chain joins TRBV9 and TRBJ1-2; no clear D gene. Germline lookup yields CDR1 SGDLS and CDR2 YYNGEE. The CDR3 covers 14 residues. Trimming pared 7 bases from V and 8 bases from J, leaving 21 bases between. The CDR3 DNA reads as TGTGCCAGCGGAGGGAGCCTGGGCGTTTACGGCTACACCTTC. Protein: CASGGSLGVYGYTF.

The rearrangement uses TRBV2 and TRBJ1-2; D is undetermined. Trimming cost V 0 bases and J 4 bases, with 3 bases left between them. This CDR3 contains 12 residues. The germline gives CDR1 SNHLY, CDR2 FYNNEI. The CDR3 protein is CASSEAFYGYTF. The CDR3 region has the DNA TGTGCCAGCAGTGAAGCCTTCTATGGCTACACCTTC. Supplemented by reference TRBV2 and TRBJ1-2, the full variable domain reads EPEVTQTPSHQVTQMGQEVILRCVPISNHLYFYWYRQILGQKVEFLVSFYNNEISEKSEIFDDQFSVERPDGSNFTLKIRSTKLEDSAMYFCASSEAFYGYTFGSGTRLTVV.

V is TRBV13 and J is TRBJ1-2; a weak D match, TRBD1 (6 bases). This CDR3 has 16 amino acids. From germline, CDR1 is PRHDT and CDR2 FYEKMQ (reference sequence). V lost 0 bases and J lost 4, with 15 bases in between. DNA for the CDR3: TGTGCCAGCAGCTTAGGCACAGGGACCCACCCCTATGGCTACACCTTC. This gives the protein CASSLGTGTHPYGYTF.

This chain uses TRBV18 with TRBJ1-2; D may be TRBD1 (6 bases). The germline V gene has CDR1 KGHSH and CDR2 LQKENI. This CDR3 has 12 amino acids. V lost 2 bases, J lost 8 bases, and 9 bases lay in between. CDR3 protein: CASSPNREGYTF. The DNA for the CDR3 is TGTGCCAGCTCACCAAACAGGGAGGGCTACACCTTC.

The chain's CDR3 is CASSIVRRAGVETQYF. The CDR3 nucleotides read TGTGCCAGTAGTATAGTCCGGCGGGCGGGGGTCGAGACCCAGTACTTC. The rearrangement joins TRBV19 to TRBJ2-5; 7 bases agree with TRBD2. V gave up 1 base and J gave up 5 bases; unmatched junction bases: 10. The CDR3 is 16 residues long. Per germline, CDR1 LNHDA and CDR2 SQIVND (reference sequence).

The J gene is TRBJ1-5, the V gene TRBV19, with 7 bases identical to TRBD1. The CDR3 contains 13 residues. V lost 7 bases, J lost 7 bases, and 7 bases stayed unmatched. Germline CDR1 reads LNHDA; CDR2 reads SQIVND (reference sequence). The CDR3 spells CASNQGGWQPQHF. The DNA of the CDR3 is TGTGCCAGTAATCAAGGGGGCTGGCAGCCCCAGCATTTT.

The genes are TRBV5-1 and TRBJ1-6; D is perhaps TRBD1 (6 bases). Germline loops: CDR1 SGHRS, CDR2 YFSETQ. The CDR3 totals 14 residues. The germline V and J ends were trimmed by 5 bases and 7 bases, with 13 bases remaining between them. The CDR3 nucleotides are TGCGCCAGCAGTTCGGGACAATCGAATTCACCCCTCCACTTT. It specifies CASSSGQSNSPLHF.

The genes are TRBV7-9 and TRBJ2-1; possible D gene TRBD1, 6 bases. The CDR3 loop spans 15 amino acids. V lost 1 base and J 7 bases, leaving 14 bases between the germline ends. Germline V gene sequence: CDR1 SEHNR, CDR2 FQNEAQ (reference sequence). CDR3 in amino acids: CASSLVPNRVNEQFF. DNA for the CDR3: TGTGCCAGCAGCTTAGTTCCCAACAGGGTTAATGAGCAGTTCTTC.

The genes are TRBV7-8 and TRBJ1-1; possibly TRBD1 for D (5 bases). Trimming took off 0 bases at V and 5 bases at J, with 13 bases between the two ends. Germline lookup yields CDR1 SGHVS and CDR2 FQNEAQ. CDR3 length equals 15 residues. CDR3 amino acids: CASSLALAGRTEAFF. CDR3 in DNA: TGTGCCAGCAGCTTAGCGTTGGCAGGGAGGACTGAAGCTTTCTTT.

V gene TRBV10-3 combines with J gene TRBJ1-2; 7 bases map to TRBD1. V dropped 3 bases and J dropped 3; count of bases not matched to a gene: 13. The CDR3 covers 17 residues. Germline CDR1 reads ENHRY; CDR2 reads SYGVKD. CDR3 DNA sequence: TGTGCCATCAGTGACCCGACCGAGGGGGCAGGGTACTATGGCTACACCTTC. It is translated as CAISDPTEGAGYYGYTF.

The J gene is TRBJ1-1, the V gene TRBV7-9; 7 nucleotides match TRBD1. Germline-derived CDR1 and CDR2 are SEHNR and FQNEAQ (reference sequence). With 5 bases clipped from V and 6 bases from J, the junction kept 3 bases outside the gene matches. CDR3 length: 12 amino acids. CDR3 DNA: TGTGCCAGCAGCCCTACAGGGGCTGAAGCTTTCTTT. It yields the protein CASSPTGAEAFF.

The chain joins TRBV29-1 to TRBJ2-1; tentative D call: TRBD1 (6 bases). V lost 6 bases to trimming and J lost 7 bases, with 25 bases between them. This CDR3 is built from 16 residues. Germline-derived CDR1 and CDR2 are SQVTM and ANQGSEA. DNA of the CDR3: TGCAGCGTACGTCGAGGATTAAGGCAGGGGAAAAATGAGCAGTTCTTC. The encoded protein is CSVRRGLRQGKNEQFF.

The chain couples TRBV24-1 to TRBJ2-1; TRBD1 matches at 10 bases. Losses at the gene ends were 1 base for V and 8 bases for J; bases not matched to a gene: 7. Germline V CDR1 and CDR2: KGHDR, SFDVKD. The CDR3 covers 16 residues. The CDR3: CATSDLPGQGVYEQFF. The CDR3 coding sequence is TGTGCCACCAGTGATTTACCAGGACAGGGGGTATATGAGCAGTTCTTC.

This chain connects TRBV28 to TRBJ1-3; D perhaps matches TRBD1 (5 bases). The CDR3 sequence is 15 residues long. The germline V gene has CDR1 MDHEN and CDR2 SYDVKM. Trimming removed 7 bases from V and 0 bases from J, with 13 bases in between. CDR3 sequence: CASNRQGSSGNTIYF. In DNA form, the CDR3 reads TGTGCCAGCAATAGGCAGGGCAGCTCTGGAAACACCATATATTTT.

The CDR3 nucleotides are TGCGCCAGCAGCTTCAGGGTCGACACTGAAGCTTTCTTT. Its protein is CASSFRVDTEAFF. This chain uses TRBV5-1 with TRBJ1-1; D might be TRBD1 (5 bases). The CDR3 has 13 amino acids. Germline lookup yields CDR1 SGHRS and CDR2 YFSETQ. V was shortened by 2 bases and J by 3 bases, with 8 bases between the two germline ends.

The CDR3 DNA sequence: TGTGCCAGCAGTTTCGGGACTAGTAGCACAGATACGCAGTATTTT. It translates to CASSFGTSSTDTQYF. The chain recombines TRBV28 with TRBJ2-3; 8 nucleotides line up with TRBD2. There are 15 residues in the CDR3. J lost 0 bases, V lost 3 bases, and 2 bases had no gene match. Germline CDR1 reads MDHEN; CDR2 reads SYDVKM.

This sequence joins TRBV30 and TRBJ2-5; 9 nucleotides match TRBD1. Per germline, CDR1 GTSNPN and CDR2 SVGIG (reference sequence). The CDR3 runs 14 residues. V gave up 2 bases and J gave up 6 bases; unmatched junction bases: 7. The CDR3 DNA is TGTGCCTGGAGTACTGGACAGGGGTTAAAGACCCAGTACTTC. Encoded protein: CAWSTGQGLKTQYF.

J is TRBJ1-1 and V is TRBV18; D gene ambiguous. Germline-derived CDR1 and CDR2 are KGHSH and LQKENI. Trimming shortened V by 2 bases and J by 1 base, and 14 bases separated the two germline ends. The CDR3 has 16 residues. The CDR3, as DNA: TGTGCCAGCTCACCAGAGGGCAGTCCCCGGAACACTGAAGCTTTCTTT. This codes for CASSPEGSPRNTEAFF.

CDR3 in amino acids: CASNTGATNQPQHF. The CDR3 coding sequence is TGTGCCAGCAACACTGGGGCCACCAATCAGCCCCAGCATTTT. J is TRBJ1-5 and V is TRBV28; TRBD1 might be the D (5 bases). Germline CDR1 is MDHEN and CDR2 is SYDVKM. Trimming took 7 bases from V and 3 from J, leaving 13 bases between them. The length of the CDR3 is 14 residues.

The J gene is TRBJ1-1, the V gene TRBV3-1 (or the pseudogene TRBV3-2); possible D gene TRBD1, 5 bases. The CDR3 runs to 14 residues. V gave up 8 bases and J gave up 4 bases, with 17 bases separating them. CDR1 and CDR2 from the germline V gene are LGHDT and YNNKEL (reference sequence). This CDR3 reads CASLQDGGSTEAFF. The DNA of the CDR3 is TGTGCCAGCCTACAGGACGGGGGAAGCACTGAAGCTTTCTTT.

The chain has TRBV7-2 and TRBJ1-4, with D hard to call. This CDR3 spans 16 amino acids. The V gene's germline CDR1 is SGHTA and CDR2 FQGNSA. The V end lost 1 base, the J end lost 0 bases, and 9 bases lay between the germline ends. The CDR3 protein is CASSLVVLTTNEKLFF. The CDR3 coding sequence is TGTGCCAGCAGCTTAGTCGTCCTAACAACTAATGAAAAACTGTTTTTT.

This clone was seen only a few times. DNA of the CDR3: TGTGCCAGCAGTCCTGGGGACAGTTGGAACAATGAGCAGTTCTTC. Amino acids: CASSPGDSWNNEQFF. The chain uses TRBV28 and TRBJ2-1, with 7 bases fitting TRBD1. Germline values: CDR1 MDHEN, CDR2 SYDVKM. The V and J ends lost 5 bases and 5 bases, in that order; junction bases with no gene match: 9. This CDR3 comprises 15 residues.